A single sample gave rise to the 23 T cell receptor beta chains below, sequenced in a study of T cells in Graves' hyperthyroidism and ophthalmopathy. Amplified TCR beta CDR3 regions derived from RNA transcripts. First-round RT-PCR targeting the TCR CDR3 was performed with the HTBI primer set. TCRdb re-called the multiplex PCR reads with MiXCR, one entry per CDR3 protein. In the table there are 300,000 to 450,000 distinct CDR3 sequences, about 14% of which are singletons. The sample taken for sequencing was blood. The receptors here all came from a woman in her sixties with Graves' hyperthyroidism.

This clonotype has ten or more counts. This rearrangement joins TRBV6-4 to TRBJ2-3; 10 bases are shared with TRBD2. J was trimmed by 1 base and V by 4 bases; bases with no gene match: 14. CDR3 length: 19 residues. Germline V lookup: CDR1 MRHNA, CDR2 SNTAGT. CDR3 sequence reads: CASSVTHVGAGGRTDTQYF. Here the CDR3 DNA reads TGTGCCAGCAGTGTCACCCACGTGGGAGCGGGAGGGCGCACAGATACGCAGTATTTT.

This clonotype was counted many times. This chain uses TRBV7-8 with TRBJ1-2, with D perhaps TRBD1 (6 bases). Germline-derived CDR1 and CDR2 are SGHVS and FQNEAQ. The germline V and J ends were trimmed by 3 bases and 6 bases, with 11 bases remaining between them. CDR3 length: 13 residues. The CDR3, as DNA: TGTGCCAGCAGCTTCTTTGCAGGGGATGGCTACACCTTC. This encodes CASSFFAGDGYTF.

This clonotype was picked up many times. V gene TRBV7-9 combines with J gene TRBJ2-3; D possibly uses TRBD1 or TRBD2 (5 bases each). Germline CDR1 reads SEHNR; CDR2 reads FQNEAQ (reference sequence). The ends were cut back, 5 bases at V and 4 bases at J, with 13 bases in the middle. The CDR3 is 14 amino acids. For the CDR3, the DNA is TGTGCCAGCAGCGTCGGGGCCGGGGCAGATACGCAGTATTTT. It specifies CASSVGAGADTQYF.

This clonotype was seen a handful of times. This rearrangement joins TRBV5-4 to TRBJ1-1; maybe TRBD1 (6 bases). V dropped 2 bases and J dropped 8 bases, with 13 bases sitting between them. Germline CDR1 and CDR2: SGHNT and YYREEE (reference sequence). The CDR3 totals 13 residues. CDR3 coding DNA: TGTGCCAGCAGCTTTGCGGGGGCGCGGGAAGCTTTCTTT. Its translation: CASSFAGAREAFF.

V and J are TRBV27 and TRBJ1-2; 7 bases agree with TRBD1. V was pared by 2 bases and J by 4 bases, with 7 bases of the junction left unmatched. The CDR3 covers 15 residues. Germline V gene lookup returns CDR1 MNHEY and CDR2 SMNVEV (reference sequence). In DNA, the CDR3 is TGTGCCAGCAGTTTAACGCAGGGGGGTATCTATGGCTACACCTTC. It encodes CASSLTQGGIYGYTF.

This clonotype was counted many times. The J gene is TRBJ1-5, the V gene TRBV6-1; 8 bases map to TRBD1. The J segment lost 4 bases and the V segment lost 5 bases, leaving 10 bases of the junction unmatched. Germline loops: CDR1 MNHNS, CDR2 SASEGT. The CDR3 spans 16 residues. CDR3 bases: TGTGCCAGCAGTTCCCGGACAGGGAGTTGGAATCAGCCCCAGCATTTT. Amino acids: CASSSRTGSWNQPQHF.

V gene TRBV5-1 combines with J gene TRBJ2-2; tentatively, D is TRBD2 (6 bases). This CDR3 has 16 residues. Germline CDR1 and CDR2: SGHRS and YFSETQ. The ends were cut back, 0 bases at V and 4 bases at J, with 13 bases in the middle. CDR3 sequence reads: CASSLDDLGGTGELFF. The DNA of the CDR3 is TGCGCCAGCAGCTTGGACGATCTCGGGGGCACCGGGGAGCTGTTTTTT.

This clonotype was seen repeatedly, ten times or more. The rearrangement links TRBV7-8 to TRBJ2-7; D possibly corresponds to TRBD1 (5 bases). There are 14 residues in the CDR3. CDR1 and CDR2 from the germline V gene are SGHVS and FQNEAQ. With 4 bases removed from V and 3 bases from J, the gap between germline ends came to 13 bases. The CDR3 reads CASSSGPGNYEQYF. The CDR3 DNA reads as TGTGCCAGCAGCTCTGGGCCAGGGAACTACGAGCAGTACTTC.

The rearrangement joins TRBV5-1 to TRBJ1-1; 7 positions match TRBD1. In germline, CDR1 is SGHRS, CDR2 YFSETQ. This CDR3 has 17 amino acids. The V and J ends lost 0 bases and 7 bases, in that order; junction bases with no gene match: 15. The CDR3, as DNA: TGCGCCAGCAGCTTGGCCTACACGTCGAACAGGGGCATTGAAGCTTTCTTT. Translating gives CASSLAYTSNRGIEAFF.

This clonotype was seen many times. The chain is built from TRBV3-1 and TRBJ2-7, with D tentatively TRBD2 (7 bases). The ends were cut back, 5 bases at V and 7 bases at J, with 15 bases in the middle. The V gene's germline CDR1 is LGHDT and CDR2 YNNKEL (reference sequence). This CDR3 is 13 amino acids long. CDR3 DNA sequence: TGTGCCAGCAGCTCTCGGGGGGCGAAGGAGCAGTACTTC. This codes for CASSSRGAKEQYF.

This clonotype has a count of ten or more. The chain has TRBV19 and TRBJ1-1, with 7 bases fitting TRBD1. The ends lost 4 bases at V and 3 bases at J; junction bases unmatched: 5. The CDR3 length is 14 residues. Germline V lookup: CDR1 LNHDA, CDR2 SQIVND (reference sequence). The CDR3, as DNA: TGTGCCAGTAGTACGGGACAGAGTTACACTGAAGCTTTCTTT. Its protein is CASSTGQSYTEAFF.

The table lists this clonotype with many counts. The rearrangement uses TRBV5-1 and TRBJ2-1; 11 bases match TRBD1. Germline V CDR1 and CDR2: SGHRS, YFSETQ. CDR3 length: 14 amino acids. The trim removed 6 bases at V and 10 bases at J, leaving 9 bases unmatched. The CDR3 nucleotides read TGCGCCAGCACCGGGACAGGGGGTTCTTTGGAGCAGTTCTTC. As protein: CASTGTGGSLEQFF.

This clonotype was detected ten times or more. The V call is TRBV30, the J call TRBJ1-1; D remains unclear. With 3 bases removed from V and 5 bases from J, the gap between germline ends came to 16 bases. Germline CDR1 is GTSNPN and CDR2 is SVGIG (reference sequence). The CDR3 runs 14 residues. CDR3 DNA sequence: TGTGCCTGGAGCTCGTCCGGGCAGCGAACTGAAGCTTTCTTT. This gives the protein CAWSSSGQRTEAFF.

This clonotype appeared many times. The V call is TRBV20-1, the J call TRBJ2-1; weak D call: TRBD2 (5 bases). Germline V gives CDR1 DFQATT, CDR2 SNEGSKA (reference sequence). The CDR3 is 13 amino acids. The V and J ends lost 0 bases and 4 bases respectively, with 7 bases between them. The CDR3 DNA reads TGCAGTGCTAGAGATCGGGGATACAATGAGCAGTTCTTC. This encodes CSARDRGYNEQFF.

This clonotype was seen repeatedly, ten times or more. J is TRBJ1-2 and V is TRBV12-3 or TRBV12-4; 10 positions match TRBD1. The junction had 4 bases not matched to a gene; V was cut back by 5 bases and J by 4 bases. The CDR3 runs to 14 residues. CDR3 protein: CASSPGQGLYGYTF. CDR3 nucleotides: TGTGCCAGCAGTCCGGGACAGGGGCTCTATGGCTACACCTTC.

On this clonotype: A much larger clone differs from this one at a single base, so this may be a read error. The genes are TRBV6-1 and TRBJ1-1; perhaps TRBD1 as D (6 bases). This CDR3 region has 11 residues. Germline-derived CDR1 and CDR2 are MNHNS and SASEGT. This CDR3 is CATRTADEALF. The CDR3 DNA follows: TGTGCCACCAGGACAGCGGATGAAGCTCTCTTT.

This clonotype was detected ten times or more. The gene calls are TRBV6-1 and TRBJ2-3; possibly TRBD1 or TRBD2 for D (9 bases each). The germline gives CDR1 MNHNS, CDR2 SASEGT. The CDR3 extends over 15 amino acids. V was pared by 8 bases and J by 3 bases, with 18 bases between. The CDR3 sequence is CASPSGTGSTDTQYF. The CDR3 DNA follows: TGTGCCAGCCCTAGCGGGACAGGGTCTACAGATACGCAGTATTTT.

This clonotype was recorded at least ten times. This sequence joins TRBV24-1 and TRBJ1-1; 8 bases line up with TRBD1. Germline values: CDR1 KGHDR, CDR2 SFDVKD. The trim removed 3 bases at V and 11 bases at J, leaving 4 bases unmatched. CDR3 length equals 12 residues. CDR3 protein: CATSDPGGLAFF. For the CDR3, the DNA is TGTGCCACCAGTGATCCAGGGGGCTTGGCTTTCTTT.

This chain uses TRBV6-1 with TRBJ2-1, with TRBD2 matching 9 bases. Germline V gene sequence: CDR1 MNHNS, CDR2 SASEGT. The CDR3 consists of 14 residues. With 10 bases clipped from V and 5 bases from J, the junction kept 9 bases outside the gene matches. This chain's CDR3 is CATQGGRVHNEQFF. The CDR3, as DNA: TGTGCCACCCAGGGCGGGAGGGTTCACAATGAGCAGTTCTTC.

The chain uses TRBV4-1 and TRBJ2-1, with D tentatively TRBD1 (5 bases). Trimming cost V 0 bases and J 7 bases, with 13 bases left between them. Looked up from germline, CDR1 is MGHRA and CDR2 is YSYEKL. The CDR3 covers 15 residues. The CDR3 nucleotides read TGCGCCAGCAGCCAAGAGATGGGGCCAGGGAATGAGCAGTTCTTC. Its protein is CASSQEMGPGNEQFF.

This chain links TRBV7-9 with TRBJ1-1, with a possible D match to TRBD1 (5 bases). V was shortened by 5 bases and J by 8 bases, with 15 bases between the two germline ends. In germline, CDR1 is SEHNR, CDR2 FQNEAQ (reference sequence). The CDR3 has 13 amino acids. CDR3 sequence reads: CASSMMTESEAFF. The CDR3 bases are TGTGCCAGCAGCATGATGACAGAGAGCGAAGCTTTCTTT.

The chain carries TRBV2 and TRBJ2-5; D gene ambiguous. The CDR3 loop spans 11 amino acids. Looked up from germline, CDR1 is SNHLY and CDR2 is FYNNEI. Trimming stripped 11 bases from V and 7 bases from J, with 14 bases between. Here the CDR3 reads CAGNSRGTQYF. CDR3 in DNA: TGTGCCGGAAACAGTCGTGGGACCCAGTACTTC. The entire variable domain, with the rest obtained from reference TRBV2 and TRBJ2-5, is as follows: EPEVTQTPSHQVTQMGQEVILRCVPISNHLYFYWYRQILGQKVEFLVSFYNNEISEKSEIFDDQFSVERPDGSNFTLKIRSTKLEDSAMYFCAGNSRGTQYFGPGTRLLVL.

This clonotype was picked up many times. The V gene is TRBV28, the J gene TRBJ1-2, with D maybe TRBD1 (5 bases). The CDR3 totals 14 residues. CDR1 is MDHEN and CDR2 is SYDVKM in the germline V gene. V dropped 6 bases and J dropped 4 bases, with 15 bases sitting between them. CDR3 loop: CASRPRQSLYGYTF. The CDR3 DNA follows: TGTGCCAGCAGACCTCGACAGTCCCTCTATGGCTACACCTTC.